This TCR beta chain was identified in a study of blood T cell repertoires in COVID-19. Study summary: The United States, Italy and Spain were the sources of the acute and convalescent COVID-19 samples. Nucleic acid was either cDNA or gDNA, and it came from T cells, B-cell-depleted T cells, or PBMCs.

Here immunoSEQ multiplex PCR was the method, and the copy in TCRdb shows in-frame clones only, minus some. The sample has roughly 250,000 clones, roughly 77% seen once. In germline, CDR1 is SGHDT, CDR2 YYEEEE. V shed 7 bases, J shed 9 bases, and the junction held 11 bases outside the gene matches. The CDR3 is made up of 14 amino acids. The clonotype was recovered from a woman of 80 years or more with acute or convalescent COVID-19. Material: peripheral blood. V usage is TRBV5-6 and J usage is TRBJ2-1, with 9 bases fitting TRBD1. CDR3 sequence reads: CASGPGQGFVEQFF. CDR3 bases: TGTGCCAGCGGACCGGGACAGGGTTTTGTTGAGCAGTTCTTC.